This TCR beta chain was retrieved from a study of blood T cell repertoires in COVID-19. Looking at the study overall: PBMCs, B-cell-depleted T cells, or T cells provided the cDNA or gDNA that made up the material.

The CDR3 totals 12 residues. V was clipped by 8 bases and J by 4 bases; unmatched bases: 0. The germline gives CDR1 MDHEN, CDR2 SYDVKM. In regard to this clone: The same CDR3 arises from other DNA sequences in this sample as well.

In the authors' workflow: Amplification of reference gene primers was used by the study to estimate nucleated cell counts. Only in-frame clones appear in the TCRdb table, and some are missing; sequencing was by immunoSEQ multiplex PCR. V and J calls and clone size are as listed in that table; D and trimming were resolved from the DNA. Among about 73,000 clones listed, around four fifths were seen once. The TCR was taken from a man aged 50-60 years with active COVID-19. The sample taken for sequencing was peripheral blood. The rearrangement links TRBV28 to TRBJ1-5; 9 nucleotides line up with TRBD1. The CDR3 DNA reads TGTGCCAGCGGACAGGGGAATCAGCCCCAGCATTTT. It encodes CASGQGNQPQHF.